The 8 T cell receptor beta chains in this list originate from one sample, sequenced in a study of response to subunit inactivated influenza vaccine. One entry per CDR3 protein, called by TCRdb with MiXCR from the RT-PCR reads. The sample consists of over 750,000 distinct CDR3 sequences, about 20% of them appearing once. This sample comprised PBMCs from blood, obtained roughly 5 days after vaccination. These receptors came from a man aged 45-60 years who received an inactivated influenza vaccine.

The sample holds many counts of this clonotype. The chain recombines TRBV6-5 with TRBJ1-1; no definite D call. Deletions cut 2 bases from V and 0 bases from J, with 4 bases between. The CDR3 contains 13 residues. CDR1 MNHEY and CDR2 SVGAGI come from the germline V gene. DNA for the CDR3: TGTGCCAGCAGTTACGAGGTGAACACTGAAGCTTTCTTT. This translates into CASSYEVNTEAFF.

This clonotype appeared a single time. The rearrangement uses TRBV15 and TRBJ2-5; the match to TRBD2 covers 7 bases. J lost 2 bases, V lost 7 bases, and 1 base had no gene match. This CDR3 has 12 amino acids. Germline loops: CDR1 LNHNV, CDR2 YYDKDF (reference sequence). CDR3 residues: CATTSGQETQYF. The CDR3 region has the DNA TGTGCCACCACTAGCGGTCAAGAGACCCAGTACTTC.

The chain couples TRBV11-2 to TRBJ2-3, with D possibly matching TRBD2 (6 bases). Deletions cut 4 bases from V and 2 bases from J, with 16 bases between. CDR1 SGHAT and CDR2 FQNNGV come from the germline V gene. The CDR3 has 16 amino acids. CDR3 nucleotides: TGTGCCAGCAGCTCGATGGGCGGGATTATCACAGATACGCAGTATTTT. As protein: CASSSMGGIITDTQYF.

The V call is TRBV20-1, the J call TRBJ2-2; D is possibly TRBD1 (5 bases). Germline loops: CDR1 DFQATT, CDR2 SNEGSKA (reference sequence). Trimming took off 1 base at V and 0 bases at J, with 6 bases between the two ends. This CDR3 comprises 14 residues. The CDR3 spells CSARGQTNTGELFF. For the CDR3, the DNA is TGCAGTGCTAGAGGACAGACGAACACCGGGGAGCTGTTTTTT.

There are a few counts of this clonotype. This rearrangement joins TRBV6-5 to TRBJ2-3, with D tentatively TRBD2 (5 bases). Germline assignment: CDR1 MNHEY and CDR2 SVGAGI. CDR3 length equals 15 residues. Trimming left V 4 bases short and J 1 base short, with 12 bases between. Here the CDR3 reads CASSLGLSGTDTQYF. DNA of the CDR3: TGTGCCAGCAGTTTAGGACTCTCCGGCACAGATACGCAGTATTTT.

There are a few counts of this clonotype. V usage is TRBV12-3 or TRBV12-4 and J usage is TRBJ2-7, with 14 nucleotides matching TRBD2. V gave up 4 bases and J gave up 0 bases; unmatched junction bases: 8. The CDR3 is made up of 18 amino acids. CDR3 sequence (DNA): TGTGCCAGCAGTTCGAGACTAGCGGGGGGGACGAGCTCCTACGAGCAGTACTTC. Protein sequence: CASSSRLAGGTSSYEQYF.

This clonotype came up many times. The chain joins TRBV27 to TRBJ2-1; possibly TRBD2 for D (6 bases). CDR1 MNHEY and CDR2 SMNVEV come from the germline V gene (reference sequence). CDR3 length equals 15 residues. The V end was cut by 8 bases, the J end by 0 bases, with 14 bases between. For the CDR3, the DNA is TGTGCCAGCGCCGGGGGACGGAACTCCTACAATGAGCAGTTCTTC. Its translation: CASAGGRNSYNEQFF.

In its sample, this clonotype was seen once. The chain employs TRBV7-9 and TRBJ2-2; tentatively, D is TRBD1 or TRBD2 (5 bases each). Germline V CDR1 and CDR2: SEHNR, FQNEAQ (reference sequence). The V end was cut by 7 bases, the J end by 4 bases, with 10 bases between. The CDR3 contains 13 residues. In nucleotides, the CDR3 is TGTGCCAGCACCCCTGGGACCACCGGGGAGCTGTTTTTT. It codes for CASTPGTTGELFF.